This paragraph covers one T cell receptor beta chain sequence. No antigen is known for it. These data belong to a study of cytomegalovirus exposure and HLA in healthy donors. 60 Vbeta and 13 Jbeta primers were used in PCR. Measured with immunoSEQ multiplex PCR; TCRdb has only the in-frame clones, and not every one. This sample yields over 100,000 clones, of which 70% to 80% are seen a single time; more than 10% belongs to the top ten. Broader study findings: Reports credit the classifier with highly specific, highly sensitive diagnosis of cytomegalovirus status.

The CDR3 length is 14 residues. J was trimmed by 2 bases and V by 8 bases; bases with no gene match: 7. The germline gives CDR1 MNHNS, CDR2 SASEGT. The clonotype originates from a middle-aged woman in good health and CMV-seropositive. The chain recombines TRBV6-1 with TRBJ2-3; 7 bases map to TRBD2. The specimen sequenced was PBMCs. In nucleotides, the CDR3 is TGTGCCAGCGCGAGGGAGGGGTACACAGATACGCAGTATTTT. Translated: CASAREGYTDTQYF.